This T cell receptor (beta chain) comes out of a study of patients and donors after allogeneic stem cell transplantation. This clonotype appeared a few times. J was trimmed by 7 bases and V by 4 bases; bases with no gene match: 10. The CDR3 has 15 amino acids. The V gene's germline CDR1 is SGHKS and CDR2 YYEKEE (reference sequence). TCRdb re-analysed the RT-PCR reads in MiXCR, keeping a single row per CDR3 protein. Of some 960,000 distinct CDR3 sequences in the sample, about 20% were seen once. Sequencing was carried out using blood, either unsorted or a sorted T cell fraction (not recorded which). This sequence originates from a human donor who was either an allogeneic HSCT recipient or a stem cell or donor lymphocyte infusion donor (not recorded which). It is not recorded whose cells these are; they may come from a transplant donor. The rearrangement uses TRBV5-5 and TRBJ1-4; 7 bases line up with TRBD1. Written as DNA, the CDR3 is TGTGCCAGCAGCCCACCTGAGCAGGGGGGTGAAAAACTGTTTTTT. It is translated as CASSPPEQGGEKLFF.